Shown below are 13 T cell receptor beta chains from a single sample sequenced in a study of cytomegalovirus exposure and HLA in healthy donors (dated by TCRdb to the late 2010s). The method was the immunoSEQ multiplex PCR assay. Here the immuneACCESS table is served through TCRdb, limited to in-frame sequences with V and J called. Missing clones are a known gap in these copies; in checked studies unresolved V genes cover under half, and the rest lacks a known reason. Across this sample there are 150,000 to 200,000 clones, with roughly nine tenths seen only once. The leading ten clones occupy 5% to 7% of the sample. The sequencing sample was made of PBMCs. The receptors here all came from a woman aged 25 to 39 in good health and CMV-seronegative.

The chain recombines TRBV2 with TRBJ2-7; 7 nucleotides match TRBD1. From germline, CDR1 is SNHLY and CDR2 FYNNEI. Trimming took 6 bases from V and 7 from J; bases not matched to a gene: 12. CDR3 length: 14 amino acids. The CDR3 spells CASSRDRAPGEQYF. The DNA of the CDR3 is TGTGCCAGCAGCCGAGACAGGGCCCCTGGGGAGCAGTACTTC.

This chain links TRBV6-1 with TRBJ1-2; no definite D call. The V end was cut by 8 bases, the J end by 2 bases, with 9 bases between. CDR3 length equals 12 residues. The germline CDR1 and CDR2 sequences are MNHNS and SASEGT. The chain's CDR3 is CASREPNYGYTF. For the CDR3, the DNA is TGTGCCAGCCGAGAACCAAACTATGGCTACACCTTC.

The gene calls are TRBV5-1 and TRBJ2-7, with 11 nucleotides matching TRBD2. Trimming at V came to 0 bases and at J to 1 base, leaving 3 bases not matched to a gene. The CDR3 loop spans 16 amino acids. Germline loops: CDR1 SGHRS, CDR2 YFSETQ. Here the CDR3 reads CASSLGLAGGSYEQYF. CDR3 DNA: TGCGCCAGCAGCTTGGGGCTAGCGGGGGGTTCCTACGAGCAGTACTTC.

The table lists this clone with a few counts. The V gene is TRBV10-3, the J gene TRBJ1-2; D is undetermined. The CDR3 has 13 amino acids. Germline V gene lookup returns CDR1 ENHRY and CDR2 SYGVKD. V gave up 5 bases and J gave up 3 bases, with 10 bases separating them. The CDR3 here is CAISLNGDYGYTF. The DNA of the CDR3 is TGTGCCATCAGTCTCAATGGGGACTATGGCTACACCTTC.

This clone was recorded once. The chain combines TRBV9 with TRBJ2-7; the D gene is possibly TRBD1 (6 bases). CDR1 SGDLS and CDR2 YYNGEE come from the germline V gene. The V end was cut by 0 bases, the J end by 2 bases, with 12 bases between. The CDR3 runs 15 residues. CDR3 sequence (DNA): TGTGCCAGCAGCGTAGCGGGACACGCAGCCTACGAGCAGTACTTC. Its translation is CASSVAGHAAYEQYF.

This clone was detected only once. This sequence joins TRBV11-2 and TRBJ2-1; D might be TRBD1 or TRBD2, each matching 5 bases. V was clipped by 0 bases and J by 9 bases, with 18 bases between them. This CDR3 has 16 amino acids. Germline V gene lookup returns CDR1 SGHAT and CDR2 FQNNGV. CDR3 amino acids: CASSLDSRGWGGEQFF. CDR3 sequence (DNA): TGTGCCAGCAGCTTAGATTCACGGGGTTGGGGCGGTGAGCAGTTCTTC.

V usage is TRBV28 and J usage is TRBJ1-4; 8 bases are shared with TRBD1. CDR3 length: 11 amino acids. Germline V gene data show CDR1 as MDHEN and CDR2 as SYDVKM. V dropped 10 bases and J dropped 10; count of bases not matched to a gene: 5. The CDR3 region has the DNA TGTGCCACCTACAGGGGGGCAAAACTGTTTTTT. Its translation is CATYRGAKLFF.

The CDR3 reads CASSINPMYGYTF. The CDR3 region has the DNA TGTGCCAGTAGTATTAATCCTATGTATGGCTACACCTTC. V usage is TRBV19 and J usage is TRBJ1-2; the D is unclear. V gave up 3 bases and J gave up 5 bases, with 10 bases separating them. CDR1 and CDR2 (germline): LNHDA, SQIVND (reference sequence). This CDR3 has 13 amino acids.

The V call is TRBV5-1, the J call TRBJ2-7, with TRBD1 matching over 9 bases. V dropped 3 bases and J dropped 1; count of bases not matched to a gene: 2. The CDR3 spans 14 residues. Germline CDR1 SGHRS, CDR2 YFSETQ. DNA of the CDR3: TGCGCCAGCAGCTCGGGACAGGGATCCTACGAGCAGTACTTC. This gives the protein CASSSGQGSYEQYF.

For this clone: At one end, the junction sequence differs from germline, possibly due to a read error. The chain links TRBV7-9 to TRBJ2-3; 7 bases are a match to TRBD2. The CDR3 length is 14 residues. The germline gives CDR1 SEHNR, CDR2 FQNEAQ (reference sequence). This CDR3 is CASSRATSKDTQYF. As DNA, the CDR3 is TGTGCCAGCAGCCGAGCGACTAGCAAAGATACGCAGTATTTT.

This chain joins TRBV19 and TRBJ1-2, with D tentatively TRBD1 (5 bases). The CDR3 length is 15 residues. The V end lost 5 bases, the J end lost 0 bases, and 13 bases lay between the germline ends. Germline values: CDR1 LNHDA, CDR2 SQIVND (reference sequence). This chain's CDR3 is CASSESGPTNYGYTF. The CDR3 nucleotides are TGTGCCAGTAGTGAATCGGGACCGACTAACTATGGCTACACCTTC.

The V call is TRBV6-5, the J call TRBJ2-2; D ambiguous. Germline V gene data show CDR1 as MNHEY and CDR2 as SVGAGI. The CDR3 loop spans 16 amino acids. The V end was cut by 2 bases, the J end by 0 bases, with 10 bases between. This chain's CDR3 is CASSYKGGPNTGELFF. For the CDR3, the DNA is TGTGCCAGCAGTTACAAGGGCGGACCGAACACCGGGGAGCTGTTTTTT.

CDR3 coding DNA: TGTGCCAGCAGCGCCCTCCTCAACAGCGGCTACACCTTC. It is translated as CASSALLNSGYTF. J is TRBJ1-2 and V is TRBV9; D is ambiguous. V dropped 3 bases and J dropped 8 bases, with 14 bases sitting between them. Per germline, CDR1 SGDLS and CDR2 YYNGEE. The length of the CDR3 is 13 residues. Filled out from reference TRBV9 and TRBJ1-2, the complete variable domain reads DSGVTQTPKHLITATGQRVTLRCSPRSGDLSVYWYQQSLDQGLQFLIQYYNGEERAKGNILERFSAQQFPDLHSELNLSSLELGDSALYFCASSALLNSGYTFGSGTRLTVV.